These 4 T cell receptor beta chains share one sample of origin, sequenced in a study of T cell repertoires in cytomegalovirus infection. TCRdb fed the reads into MiXCR, producing one record per CDR3 protein. The data show approximately 590,000 distinct CDR3 sequences, with roughly 43% seen just once and around 50% held by the top ten. These receptors lack a known antigen. Sequences were derived from cultured PBMCs, sampled from culture after CMV antigen stimulation. The source of these receptors is a human donor in good health (CMV status not recorded). Some clones in this sample may be carry-over from other donors' samples.

This clonotype was detected once. The chain has TRBV2 and TRBJ2-3, with D perhaps TRBD2 (6 bases). Trimming shortened V by 10 bases and J by 4 bases, and 12 bases separated the two germline ends. This CDR3 comprises 12 residues. Germline CDR1 reads SNHLY; CDR2 reads FYNNEI. The CDR3 spells CATGGRPDTQYF. For the CDR3, the DNA is TGTGCCACCGGGGGACGCCCAGATACGCAGTATTTT.

CDR3 amino acids: CATSRDDAGELFF. The CDR3 nucleotides read TGTGCCACCAGCAGAGATGACGCCGGGGAGCTGTTTTTT. The chain is built from TRBV15 and TRBJ2-2; the D is unclear. The V gene's germline CDR1 is LNHNV and CDR2 YYDKDF (reference sequence). Deletions cut 0 bases from V and 6 bases from J, with 5 bases between. The CDR3 sequence is 13 residues long.

This rearrangement joins TRBV7-4 to TRBJ2-5, with 10 bases identical to TRBD2. Germline V lookup: CDR1 SGHVT, CDR2 SQSDAQ. This CDR3 is built from 17 residues. After removal of 1 base from V and 3 bases from J, the junction contained 8 bases not matched to a gene. CDR3 in amino acids: CASSLEPGLAEKETQYF. The CDR3 coding sequence is TGTGCCAGCAGCTTAGAACCAGGACTAGCGGAAAAAGAGACCCAGTACTTC.

With regard to this clonotype: At one boundary the junction diverges from the germline segment, which might be a read error. The rearrangement uses TRBV2 and TRBJ2-1, with 9 bases matching TRBD2. Per the germline V gene, CDR1 is SNHLY and CDR2 is FYNNEI. The CDR3 extends over 15 amino acids. CDR3 DNA sequence: TGTGCCAGCACGACGATGATAGCGGGAGTCGGGAGTAAGCTCTTC. Protein product: CASTTMIAGVGSKLF.